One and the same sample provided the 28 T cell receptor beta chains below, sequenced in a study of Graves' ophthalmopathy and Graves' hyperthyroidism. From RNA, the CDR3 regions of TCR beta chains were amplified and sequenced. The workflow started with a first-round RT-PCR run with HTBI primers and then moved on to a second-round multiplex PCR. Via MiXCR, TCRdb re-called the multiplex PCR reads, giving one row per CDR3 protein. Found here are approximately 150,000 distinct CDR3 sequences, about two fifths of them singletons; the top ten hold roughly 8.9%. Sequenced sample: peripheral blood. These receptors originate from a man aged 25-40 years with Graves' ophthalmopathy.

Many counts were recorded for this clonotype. The CDR3 DNA sequence: TGTGCCAGCAGCCACTCGCGGGACGCTATCGCCCGCCAAGAGACCCAGTACTTC. Translation gives CASSHSRDAIARQETQYF. J is TRBJ2-5 and V is TRBV13; tentative D call: TRBD2 (6 bases). CDR1 is PRHDT, CDR2 FYEKMQ, per germline (reference sequence). V shed 5 bases and J shed 1 base, with 23 bases lying between them. This CDR3 comprises 18 residues.

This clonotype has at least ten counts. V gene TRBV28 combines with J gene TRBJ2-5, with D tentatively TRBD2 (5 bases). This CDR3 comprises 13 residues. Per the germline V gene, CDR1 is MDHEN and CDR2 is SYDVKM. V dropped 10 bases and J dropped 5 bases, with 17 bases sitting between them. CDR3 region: CATLDRGFETQYF. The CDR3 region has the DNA TGTGCCACCCTGGACCGGGGTTTTGAGACCCAGTACTTC.

In DNA, the CDR3 is TGTGCCAGCAGCTCGGCGTTGGGCCCCTACGAGCAGTACTTC. It translates to CASSSALGPYEQYF. J is TRBJ2-7 and V is TRBV7-2; no clear D gene. Trimming took 4 bases from V and 2 from J, leaving 12 bases between them. This CDR3 is built from 14 residues. The germline CDR1 and CDR2 sequences are SGHTA and FQGNSA.

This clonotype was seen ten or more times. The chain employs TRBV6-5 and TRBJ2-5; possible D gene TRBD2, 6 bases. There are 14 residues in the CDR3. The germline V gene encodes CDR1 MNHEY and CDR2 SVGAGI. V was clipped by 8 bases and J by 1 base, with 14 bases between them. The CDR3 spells CASWRAKTQETQYF. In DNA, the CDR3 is TGTGCCAGCTGGAGGGCCAAGACCCAAGAGACCCAGTACTTC.

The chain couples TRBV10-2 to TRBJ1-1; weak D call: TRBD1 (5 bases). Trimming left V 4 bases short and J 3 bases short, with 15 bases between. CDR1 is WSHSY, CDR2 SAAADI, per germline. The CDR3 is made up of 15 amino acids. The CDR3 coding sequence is TGCGCCAGCAGTGGCAGGGCCGGTGTGGACACTGAAGCTTTCTTT. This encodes CASSGRAGVDTEAFF.

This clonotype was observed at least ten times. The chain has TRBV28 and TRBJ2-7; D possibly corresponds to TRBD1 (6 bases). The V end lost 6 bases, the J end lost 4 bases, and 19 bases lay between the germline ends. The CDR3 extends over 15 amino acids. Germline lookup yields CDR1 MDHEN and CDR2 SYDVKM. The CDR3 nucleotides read TGTGCCAGCAGGCCAAGCTGGGCAGGGGCTTACGAGCAGTACTTC. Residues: CASRPSWAGAYEQYF.

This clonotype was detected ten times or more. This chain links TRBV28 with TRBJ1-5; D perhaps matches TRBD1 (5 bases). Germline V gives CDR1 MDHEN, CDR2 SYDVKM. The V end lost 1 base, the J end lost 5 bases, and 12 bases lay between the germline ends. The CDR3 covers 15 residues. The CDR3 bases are TGTGCCAGCAGTTTATTGACAGACGGGTATCAGCCCCAGCATTTT. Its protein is CASSLLTDGYQPQHF. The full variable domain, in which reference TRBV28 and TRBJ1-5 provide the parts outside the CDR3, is DVKVTQSSRYLVKRTGEKVFLECVQDMDHENMFWYRQDPGLGLRLIYFSYDVKMKEKGDIPEGYSVSREKKERFSLILESASTNQTSMYLCASSLLTDGYQPQHFGDGTRLSIL.

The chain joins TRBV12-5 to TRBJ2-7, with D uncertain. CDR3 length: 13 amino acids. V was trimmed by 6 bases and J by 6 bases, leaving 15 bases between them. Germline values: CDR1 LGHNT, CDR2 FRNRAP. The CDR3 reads CASGYGQLGEQYF. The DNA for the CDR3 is TGTGCTAGTGGGTACGGCCAACTCGGCGAGCAGTACTTC.

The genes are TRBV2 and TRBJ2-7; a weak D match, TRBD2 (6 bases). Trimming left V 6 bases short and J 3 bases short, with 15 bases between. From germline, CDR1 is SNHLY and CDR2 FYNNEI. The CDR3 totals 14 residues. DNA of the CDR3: TGTGCCAGCAGCTCTAGCGCATCTTTCTACGAGCAGTACTTC. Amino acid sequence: CASSSSASFYEQYF.

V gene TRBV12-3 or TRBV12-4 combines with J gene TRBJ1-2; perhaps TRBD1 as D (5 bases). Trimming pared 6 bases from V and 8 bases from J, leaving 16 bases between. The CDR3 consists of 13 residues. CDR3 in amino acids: CASSPSGGYGYTF. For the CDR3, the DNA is TGTGCCAGCAGCCCCTCGGGGGGGTACGGCTACACCTTC.

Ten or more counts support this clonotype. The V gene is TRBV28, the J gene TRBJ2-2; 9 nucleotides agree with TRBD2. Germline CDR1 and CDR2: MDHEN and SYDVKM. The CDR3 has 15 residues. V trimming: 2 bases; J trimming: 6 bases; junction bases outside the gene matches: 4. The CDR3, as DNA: TGTGCCAGCAGTTTAGCGGGAGGGCTATCCGGGGAGCTGTTTTTT. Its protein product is CASSLAGGLSGELFF.

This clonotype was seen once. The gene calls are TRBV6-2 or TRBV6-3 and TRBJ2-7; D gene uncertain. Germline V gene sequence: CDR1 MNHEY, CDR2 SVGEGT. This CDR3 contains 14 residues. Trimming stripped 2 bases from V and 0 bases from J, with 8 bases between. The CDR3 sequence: CASSYDTRSYEQYF. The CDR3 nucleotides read TGTGCCAGCAGTTACGACACCCGCTCCTACGAGCAGTACTTC.

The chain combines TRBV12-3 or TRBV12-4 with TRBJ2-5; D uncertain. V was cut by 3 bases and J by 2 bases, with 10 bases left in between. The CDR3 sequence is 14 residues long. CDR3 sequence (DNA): TGTGCCAGCAGTTTTACAGAGCAGCAAGAGACCCAGTACTTC. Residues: CASSFTEQQETQYF.

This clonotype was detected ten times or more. The CDR3 nucleotides read TGTGCCAGCAGTCCTCGACGGAGTAACCCTATCAATCAGCCCCAGCATTTT. It codes for CASSPRRSNPINQPQHF. V and J are TRBV28 and TRBJ1-5; D uncertain. Trimming cost V 5 bases and J 3 bases, with 20 bases left between them. The germline CDR1 and CDR2 sequences are MDHEN and SYDVKM. CDR3 size: 17 residues.

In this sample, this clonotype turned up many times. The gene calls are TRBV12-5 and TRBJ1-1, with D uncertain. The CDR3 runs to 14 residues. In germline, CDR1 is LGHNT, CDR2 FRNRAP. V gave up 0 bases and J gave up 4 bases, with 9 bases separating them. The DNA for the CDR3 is TGTGCTAGTGGTTTGGTAGTGGGGTTCACTGAAGCTTTCTTT. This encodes CASGLVVGFTEAFF.

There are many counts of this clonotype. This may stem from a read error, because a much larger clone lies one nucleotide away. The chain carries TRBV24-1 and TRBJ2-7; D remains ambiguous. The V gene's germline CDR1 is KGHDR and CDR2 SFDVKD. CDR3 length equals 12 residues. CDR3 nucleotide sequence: TGTGCCACCCCTGGGCCATCCTACAAGCAGTACTTC. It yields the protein CATPGPSYKQYF.

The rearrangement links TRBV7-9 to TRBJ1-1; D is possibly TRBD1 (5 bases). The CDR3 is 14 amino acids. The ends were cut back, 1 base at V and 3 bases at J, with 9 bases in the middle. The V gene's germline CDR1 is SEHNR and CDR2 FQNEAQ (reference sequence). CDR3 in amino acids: CASSLVWGDTEAFF. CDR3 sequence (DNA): TGTGCCAGCAGCTTAGTTTGGGGGGACACTGAAGCTTTCTTT.

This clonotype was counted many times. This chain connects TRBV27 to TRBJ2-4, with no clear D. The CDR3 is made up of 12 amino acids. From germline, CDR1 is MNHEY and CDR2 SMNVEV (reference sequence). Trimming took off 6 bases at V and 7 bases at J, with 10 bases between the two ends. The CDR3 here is CASSTHGNIQYF. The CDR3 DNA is TGTGCCAGCAGCACCCATGGGAACATTCAGTACTTC.

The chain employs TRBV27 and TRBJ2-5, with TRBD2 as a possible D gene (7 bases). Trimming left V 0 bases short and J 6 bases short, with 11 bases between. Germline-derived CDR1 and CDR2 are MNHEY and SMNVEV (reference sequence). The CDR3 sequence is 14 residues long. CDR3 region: CASSLSGGGKTQYF. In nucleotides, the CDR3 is TGTGCCAGCAGTTTATCGGGAGGGGGAAAGACCCAGTACTTC.

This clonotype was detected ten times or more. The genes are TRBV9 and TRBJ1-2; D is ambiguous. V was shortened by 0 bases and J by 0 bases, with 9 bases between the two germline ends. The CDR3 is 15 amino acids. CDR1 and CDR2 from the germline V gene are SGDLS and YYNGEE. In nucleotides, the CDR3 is TGTGCCAGCAGCGTAGACCCGAGACCTAACTATGGCTACACCTTC. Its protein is CASSVDPRPNYGYTF.

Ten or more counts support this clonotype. CDR3 DNA sequence: TGTGCCAGCAGCGCAGGGCAGGGTCGGTTGGAATCACCCCTCCACTTT. Protein sequence: CASSAGQGRLESPLHF. The chain couples TRBV6-2 or TRBV6-3 to TRBJ1-6; D is perhaps TRBD1 (5 bases). V gave up 6 bases and J gave up 10 bases, with 22 bases separating them. This CDR3 has 16 amino acids. From germline, CDR1 is MNHEY and CDR2 SVGEGT.

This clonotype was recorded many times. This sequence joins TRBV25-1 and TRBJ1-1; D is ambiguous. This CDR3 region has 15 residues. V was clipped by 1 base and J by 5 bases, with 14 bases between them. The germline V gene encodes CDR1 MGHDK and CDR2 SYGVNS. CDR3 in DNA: TGTGCCAGCAGTGAATTACCTCCGAAAGGGACTGAAGCTTTCTTT. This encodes CASSELPPKGTEAFF.

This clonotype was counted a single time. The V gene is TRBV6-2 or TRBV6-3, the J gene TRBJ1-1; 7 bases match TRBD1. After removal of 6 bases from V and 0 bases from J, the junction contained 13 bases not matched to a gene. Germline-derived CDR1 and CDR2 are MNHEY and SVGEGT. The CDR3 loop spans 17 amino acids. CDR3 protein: CASRLLPDRFLNTEAFF. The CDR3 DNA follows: TGTGCCAGCAGGCTTCTGCCGGACAGGTTCCTGAACACTGAAGCTTTCTTT.

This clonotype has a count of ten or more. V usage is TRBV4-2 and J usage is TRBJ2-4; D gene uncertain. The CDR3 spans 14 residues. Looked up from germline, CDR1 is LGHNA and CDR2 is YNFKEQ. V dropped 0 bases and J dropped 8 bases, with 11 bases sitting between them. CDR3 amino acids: CASSQDKDLDIQYF. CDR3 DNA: TGTGCCAGCAGCCAAGATAAAGACCTAGACATTCAGTACTTC.

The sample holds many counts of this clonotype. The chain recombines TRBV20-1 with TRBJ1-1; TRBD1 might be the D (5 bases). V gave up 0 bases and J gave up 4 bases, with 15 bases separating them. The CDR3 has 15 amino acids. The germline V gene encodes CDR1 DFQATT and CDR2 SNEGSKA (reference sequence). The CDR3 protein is CSAREGEQLRTEAFF. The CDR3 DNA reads TGCAGTGCTAGAGAGGGGGAACAGCTCCGCACTGAAGCTTTCTTT.

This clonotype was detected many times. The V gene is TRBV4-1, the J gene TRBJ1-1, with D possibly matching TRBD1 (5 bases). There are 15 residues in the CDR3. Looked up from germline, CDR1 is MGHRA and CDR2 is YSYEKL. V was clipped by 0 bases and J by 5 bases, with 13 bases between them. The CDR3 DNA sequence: TGCGCCAGCAGCCAAGATGCGGGAGGGGCGACTGAAGCTTTCTTT. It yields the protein CASSQDAGGATEAFF.

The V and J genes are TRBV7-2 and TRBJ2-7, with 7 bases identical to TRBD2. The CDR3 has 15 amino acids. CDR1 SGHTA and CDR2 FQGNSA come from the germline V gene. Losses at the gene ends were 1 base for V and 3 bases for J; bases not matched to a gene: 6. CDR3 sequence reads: CASSLGTGLRYEQYF. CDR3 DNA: TGTGCCAGCAGCTTAGGGACGGGACTACGCTACGAGCAGTACTTC.

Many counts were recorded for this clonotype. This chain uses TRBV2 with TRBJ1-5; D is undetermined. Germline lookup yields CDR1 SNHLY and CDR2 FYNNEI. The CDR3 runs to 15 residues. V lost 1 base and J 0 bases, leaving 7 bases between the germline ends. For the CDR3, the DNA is TGTGCCAGCAGTGAAGGGGTTATTAGCAATCAGCCCCAGCATTTT. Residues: CASSEGVISNQPQHF.